This T cell receptor beta chain was identified during a study of OX40 agonist ivuxolimab in advanced cancers. On the study more broadly: Six ivuxolimab dose levels, 0.01 to 10 mg/kg, were given intravenously every 2 weeks. Melanoma, hepatocellular carcinoma, head and neck or renal cell cancer occurred in dose-escalation patients. Those enrolled were 82.7% male, with a mean age of about 66 years and ages from about 20 to 85.

Germline CDR1 reads MNHNY; CDR2 reads SVGAGI (reference sequence). This CDR3 contains 14 residues. V shed 6 bases and J shed 6 bases, with 15 bases lying between them. The protocol was immunoSEQ multiplex PCR, while the TCRdb copy is restricted to in-frame clones and leaves out a portion. The sample has some 68,000 clones, about nine tenths seen once; the top ten hold about 4%. This clone was detected a few times. The material sequenced was CD4+ or CD8+ T cells sorted from blood, taken in a trial of the OX40 agonist ivuxolimab. The V and J genes are TRBV6-6 and TRBJ1-5, with D uncertain. This clonotype was sampled from an adult with an advanced solid tumor such as melanoma, head and neck, liver or kidney cancer. CDR3 region: CASRYREGAQPQHF. The CDR3 bases are TGTGCCAGCAGATACCGGGAGGGCGCTCAGCCCCAGCATTTT.